These T cell receptor beta chains were read from a single sample in a study of T-cell reconstitution after alpha-beta-depleted transplantation in children. MiXCR, applied by TCRdb to the PCR reads, yields one record per CDR3 protein. The sample lists fewer than 1 million distinct CDR3 sequences, about 15% occurring once. Sample: PBMCs, mostly from graft donor cells, taken 360 days after TCRalphabeta/CD19-depleted stem cell transplant. These receptors all come from a male patient younger than 18 who had a stem cell transplant for acute lymphoblastic leukemia, so the T cells may come from the graft donor. Both conserved end residues are part of each CDR3. A D gene is named only where the DNA matches it firmly. Rows give clone size only sometimes, using once, few, many, or a class for an expanded clone.

CDR3nt: TGTGCCACCGGCGGAGGGTTCTCTGGGGCCAACGTCCTGACTTTC; CDR3aa: CATGGGFSGANVLTF; abundance: few; j_gene: TRBJ2-6; v_gene: TRBV6-1; d_gene: NA
CDR3nt: TGTGCCAGCAGCTTAGTAACAGGAAATCAGGCCGGGGAGCTGTTTTTT; CDR3aa: CASSLVTGNQAGELFF; abundance: NA; j_gene: TRBJ2-2; v_gene: TRBV7-6; d_gene: NA
CDR3nt: TGTGCCAGCAGCTTAGATAGCCCGAACACTGAAGCTTTCTTT; CDR3aa: CASSLDSPNTEAFF; abundance: few; j_gene: TRBJ1-1; v_gene: TRBV11-2; d_gene: NA
CDR3nt: TGTGCCAGCAGAGACGGACCCGCCGGGGAGCTGTTTTTT; CDR3aa: CASRDGPAGELFF; abundance: NA; j_gene: TRBJ2-2; v_gene: TRBV12-3/TRBV12-4; d_gene: NA
CDR3nt: TGTGCCATCAGTGACCCGGGACTAGCGGGAGTAGAGACCCAGTACTTC; CDR3aa: CAISDPGLAGVETQYF; abundance: many; j_gene: TRBJ2-5; v_gene: TRBV10-3; d_gene: TRBD2
CDR3nt: TGCGCCAGCAGCTTGGCAAACTACCCAAGTTCGTCTGGGGCCAACGTCCTGACTTTC; CDR3aa: CASSLANYPSSSGANVLTF; abundance: few; j_gene: TRBJ2-6; v_gene: TRBV5-1; d_gene: NA
CDR3nt: TGTGCCAGCAGCTTTCTGGTTCCGGGACCGCAGTATTTT; CDR3aa: CASSFLVPGPQYF; abundance: many; j_gene: TRBJ2-3; v_gene: TRBV5-6; d_gene: NA
CDR3nt: TGCGCCAGCAGCCAGGACCGACTAGCGGTGTACCAAGAGACCCAGTACTTC; CDR3aa: CASSQDRLAVYQETQYF; abundance: few; j_gene: TRBJ2-5; v_gene: TRBV5-1; d_gene: TRBD2
CDR3nt: TGTGCCAGCAGCCAAAGGGACAGGGGGCGCCTTGAGACCCAGTACTTC; CDR3aa: CASSQRDRGRLETQYF; abundance: NA; j_gene: TRBJ2-5; v_gene: TRBV3-1; d_gene: TRBD1
CDR3nt: TGTGCCAGCAGTTACTCGGCAGGGGTGGACTATGGCTACACCTTC; CDR3aa: CASSYSAGVDYGYTF; abundance: few; j_gene: TRBJ1-2; v_gene: TRBV6-5; d_gene: NA
CDR3nt: TGCGCCAGCAGCTTTAGCGTGGATGAGCAGTTCTTC; CDR3aa: CASSFSVDEQFF; abundance: NA; j_gene: TRBJ2-1; v_gene: TRBV5-1; d_gene: NA
CDR3nt: TGTGCCAGCTCTCTTTACCGGGACGGCAATCAGCCCCAGCATTTT; CDR3aa: CASSLYRDGNQPQHF; abundance: NA; j_gene: TRBJ1-5; v_gene: TRBV18; d_gene: NA
CDR3nt: TGTGCCAGCAGCGTAGATCCCATAGCGGGAGTGAATGTCGAGCAGTACTTC; CDR3aa: CASSVDPIAGVNVEQYF; abundance: few; j_gene: TRBJ2-7; v_gene: TRBV9; d_gene: TRBD2
CDR3nt: TGCAGCGTTCCGGGACCCACTCCCTACGAGCAGTACTTC; CDR3aa: CSVPGPTPYEQYF; abundance: few; j_gene: TRBJ2-7; v_gene: TRBV29-1; d_gene: NA
CDR3nt: TGCAGCGTGAAGACTAGCGGAACTCTCTACGAGCAGTACTTC; CDR3aa: CSVKTSGTLYEQYF; abundance: many; j_gene: TRBJ2-7; v_gene: TRBV29-1; d_gene: TRBD2
CDR3nt: TGCGCCAGCAGCTTACTACAGGGATCCACTGAAGCTTTCTTT; CDR3aa: CASSLLQGSTEAFF; abundance: NA; j_gene: TRBJ1-1; v_gene: TRBV5-1; d_gene: NA
CDR3nt: TGTGCCAGTTCAACGGAACCGGGACAGGGGCCGGGTTTT; CDR3aa: CASSTEPGQGPGF; abundance: NA; j_gene: TRBJ2-3; v_gene: TRBV28; d_gene: TRBD1
CDR3nt: TGCGCCAGCAGCCAAGCACCTTTGGAGGTGCAGTACTTC; CDR3aa: CASSQAPLEVQYF; abundance: NA; j_gene: TRBJ2-7; v_gene: TRBV4-1; d_gene: NA
CDR3nt: TGTGCCAGCAGCTTGCTAGCAGGGCGGGCCTACAATGAGCAGTTCTTC; CDR3aa: CASSLLAGRAYNEQFF; abundance: many; j_gene: TRBJ2-1; v_gene: TRBV5-6; d_gene: NA
CDR3nt: TGTGCCAGCGCCCCTGGGGGCCTCCAGGGGAGGCCCCAGTACTTC; CDR3aa: CASAPGGLQGRPQYF; abundance: NA; j_gene: TRBJ2-5; v_gene: TRBV12-3/TRBV12-4; d_gene: NA
CDR3nt: TGCAGTGCTAGGACTAGCGGGAGAAAGACCCAGTACTTC; CDR3aa: CSARTSGRKTQYF; abundance: many; j_gene: TRBJ2-5; v_gene: TRBV20-1; d_gene: TRBD2
CDR3nt: TGTGCCAGCAGCGGATCGACAGGGGATGATGGCTACACCTTC; CDR3aa: CASSGSTGDDGYTF; abundance: few; j_gene: TRBJ1-2; v_gene: TRBV9; d_gene: TRBD1
CDR3nt: TGTGCCAGCAGCCTCCTAGCGGGAGCCTCCTACAATGAGCAGTTCTTC; CDR3aa: CASSLLAGASYNEQFF; abundance: many; j_gene: TRBJ2-1; v_gene: TRBV5-1; d_gene: TRBD2
CDR3nt: TGTGCCAGCAGTTTAGGAACGGGAATCGAGTACGAGCAGTACTTC; CDR3aa: CASSLGTGIEYEQYF; abundance: few; j_gene: TRBJ2-7; v_gene: TRBV12-3/TRBV12-4; d_gene: NA
CDR3nt: TGCAGCGTTGACCCTAGCGGGGCGAGGGGGGATACGCAGTATTTT; CDR3aa: CSVDPSGARGDTQYF; abundance: NA; j_gene: TRBJ2-3; v_gene: TRBV29-1; d_gene: TRBD2
CDR3nt: TGCAGTGCTAGAGTCGTGAGGACCCAGTACTTC; CDR3aa: CSARVVRTQYF; abundance: NA; j_gene: TRBJ2-5; v_gene: TRBV20-1; d_gene: NA
CDR3nt: TGCAGTGCCCAGAATGATTCACCCCTCCACTTT; CDR3aa: CSAQNDSPLHF; abundance: few; j_gene: TRBJ1-6; v_gene: TRBV20-1; d_gene: NA
CDR3nt: TGTGCCACGAACCGACAGGGAGGCAATCAGCCCCAGCATTTT; CDR3aa: CATNRQGGNQPQHF; abundance: NA; j_gene: TRBJ1-5; v_gene: TRBV19; d_gene: TRBD1
CDR3nt: TGTGCCAGCAGCCAAGACCCCGGAATCTACGAGCAGTACTTC; CDR3aa: CASSQDPGIYEQYF; abundance: NA; j_gene: TRBJ2-7; v_gene: TRBV3-1; d_gene: NA
CDR3nt: TGTGCCATCAGCTCGGGGACCCACCAAGAGACCCAGTACTTC; CDR3aa: CAISSGTHQETQYF; abundance: NA; j_gene: TRBJ2-5; v_gene: TRBV10-3; d_gene: NA
CDR3nt: TGTGCCACCAGCAGAGAAACAGGTTCCTACGAGCAGTACTTC; CDR3aa: CATSRETGSYEQYF; abundance: NA; j_gene: TRBJ2-7; v_gene: TRBV15; d_gene: NA
CDR3nt: TGCGCCAGCGGCCGATGGACAGGGTACACCGGGGAGCTGTTTTTT; CDR3aa: CASGRWTGYTGELFF; abundance: few; j_gene: TRBJ2-2; v_gene: TRBV5-1; d_gene: TRBD1
CDR3nt: TGCGCCAGCAGCTATGGTTCGGGACAGGTATACTACGAGCAGTACTTC; CDR3aa: CASSYGSGQVYYEQYF; abundance: once; j_gene: TRBJ2-7; v_gene: TRBV5-1; d_gene: TRBD1
CDR3nt: TGTGCCAGCAGCATTCGCAGACTAGCGGGAGGGTACATGGTCATGACAGATACGCAGTATTTT; CDR3aa: CASSIRRLAGGYMVMTDTQYF; abundance: NA; j_gene: TRBJ2-3; v_gene: TRBV7-6; d_gene: TRBD2
CDR3nt: TGCGCCAGCAAACCCCTAGGCCAGCTCGGGACCCAGTACTTC; CDR3aa: CASKPLGQLGTQYF; abundance: few; j_gene: TRBJ2-5; v_gene: TRBV5-1; d_gene: NA
CDR3nt: TGTGCCAGCAGTTTATCCACCCTCCTAGGGACCCAGTACTTC; CDR3aa: CASSLSTLLGTQYF; abundance: few; j_gene: TRBJ2-5; v_gene: TRBV28; d_gene: NA
CDR3nt: TGTGCCAGCAGCTCCCTGTTGGGTAATTCACCCCTCCACTTT; CDR3aa: CASSSLLGNSPLHF; abundance: few; j_gene: TRBJ1-6; v_gene: TRBV7-2; d_gene: NA
CDR3nt: TGCGCCAGCAGCTTGAATCCGGGACAGGGGGCCCAGAACACTGAAGCTTTCTTT; CDR3aa: CASSLNPGQGAQNTEAFF; abundance: few; j_gene: TRBJ1-1; v_gene: TRBV5-1; d_gene: TRBD1